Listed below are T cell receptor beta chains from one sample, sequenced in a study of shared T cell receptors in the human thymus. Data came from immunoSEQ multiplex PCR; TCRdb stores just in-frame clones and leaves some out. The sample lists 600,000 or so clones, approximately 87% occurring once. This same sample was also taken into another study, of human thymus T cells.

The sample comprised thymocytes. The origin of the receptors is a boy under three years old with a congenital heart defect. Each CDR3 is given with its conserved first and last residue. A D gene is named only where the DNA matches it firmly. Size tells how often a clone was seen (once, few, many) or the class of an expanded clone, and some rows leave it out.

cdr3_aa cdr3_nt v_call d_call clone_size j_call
CANSQGGTSRPYEQYF TGCGCCAACAGCCAAGGTGGGACTTCCAGACCCTACGAGCAGTACTTC TRBV4-3 NA NA TRBJ2-7
CASSPQDRATNEKLFF TGTGCCAGCTCACCGCAAGACAGGGCAACTAATGAAAAACTGTTTTTT TRBV18 TRBD1 NA TRBJ1-4
CASSSDKHNQPQHF TGTGCCAGCAGCTCAGACAAACACAATCAGCCCCAGCATTTT TRBV5-8 NA NA TRBJ1-5
CSVEVTAHYGYTF TGCAGCGTTGAGGTTACAGCTCACTATGGCTACACCTTC TRBV29-1 NA NA TRBJ1-2
CASSLGLAGGPDWTDTQYF TGTGCCAGCAGCTTAGGTCTAGCGGGAGGGCCGGATTGGACAGATACGCAGTATTTT TRBV7-2 TRBD2 NA TRBJ2-3
CASSQELAGYYEQYF TGCGCCAGCAGCCAAGAGCTAGCGGGGTACTACGAGCAGTACTTC TRBV4-1 TRBD2 NA TRBJ2-7
CASSSSVSSYEQYF TGTGCCAGCAGCTCTAGCGTATCGTCCTACGAGCAGTACTTC TRBV6-5 NA once TRBJ2-7
CASSGTGGVGELFF TGTGCCAGCAGTGGGACAGGGGGCGTCGGGGAGCTGTTTTTT TRBV25-1 TRBD1 NA TRBJ2-2
CASSGLRSYEQYF TGTGCCAGCAGCGGACTGCGCTCCTACGAGCAGTACTTC TRBV7-7 NA NA TRBJ2-7
CASSPRTGPYGYTF TGTGCCAGCAGTCCTCGGACAGGTCCCTATGGCTACACCTTC TRBV6-4 TRBD1 few TRBJ1-2
CASSVRGLGYNEQFF TGTGCCAGCAGCGTCAGGGGACTAGGATACAATGAGCAGTTCTTC TRBV9 TRBD2 NA TRBJ2-1
CASSLADRVGTGELFF TGTGCCAGCAGCTTGGCCGACAGGGTCGGGACCGGGGAGCTGTTTTTT TRBV5-4 TRBD1 NA TRBJ2-2
CATSREESPGTSDYNEQFF TGTGCCACCAGCAGAGAGGAATCGCCCGGGACTAGCGACTACAATGAGCAGTTCTTC TRBV15 TRBD2 NA TRBJ2-1
CASSSTGPDEQYF TGTGCCAGCAGTTCCACAGGGCCCGACGAGCAGTACTTC TRBV27 NA NA TRBJ2-7
CASSLPPYNEQFF TGTGCCAGCAGTTTACCTCCCTACAATGAGCAGTTCTTC TRBV27 NA NA TRBJ2-1
CASSLLGADGEKLFF TGTGCCAGCAGTTTATTGGGGGCTGATGGGGAAAAACTGTTTTTT TRBV28 NA NA TRBJ1-4
CASSLVVSSGADTQYF TGTGCCAGCAGCTTGGTAGTGTCTAGCGGGGCAGATACGCAGTATTTT TRBV5-6 TRBD2 NA TRBJ2-3
CASSQDLAGITDTQYF TGCGCCAGCAGCCAAGATTTGGCGGGAATCACAGATACGCAGTATTTT TRBV4-1 NA once TRBJ2-3
CASGLVGGTGGDEQYF TGTGCTAGTGGTTTGGTAGGCGGGACTGGGGGGGACGAGCAGTACTTC TRBV12-5 TRBD2 NA TRBJ2-7
CASSPADRGYGYTF TGTGCCAGCTCACCGGCGGACAGGGGGTATGGCTACACCTTC TRBV5-6 TRBD1 once TRBJ1-2
CASSLAGGPRPQHF TGTGCCAGCAGCTTAGCTGGGGGCCCGCGGCCCCAGCATTTT TRBV7-8 NA few TRBJ1-5
CASSQGIETDNEQFF TGTGCCAGCAGCCAAGGAATAGAGACAGACAATGAGCAGTTCTTC TRBV14 NA NA TRBJ2-1
CASSYWGGGWGEQYF TGTGCCAGCAGTTATTGGGGGGGAGGATGGGGCGAGCAGTACTTC TRBV6-9 TRBD2 NA TRBJ2-7
CASSLLRRQGKSNNQPQHF TGTGCCAGCAGCTTGCTCAGGCGGCAGGGTAAAAGCAACAATCAGCCCCAGCATTTT TRBV5-6 NA NA TRBJ1-5
CASSRLTHGAFF TGTGCCAGTAGCAGACTGACTCATGGGGCTTTCTTT TRBV5-5 NA NA TRBJ1-1
CASSSKGTGNNEQFF TGCGCCAGCAGCTCAAAGGGGACAGGGAACAATGAGCAGTTCTTC TRBV5-1 TRBD1 NA TRBJ2-1
CASSSYRETNEKLFF TGTGCCAGCAGCTCGTACCGGGAGACTAATGAAAAACTGTTTTTT TRBV7-9 NA NA TRBJ1-4
CASSLGQGRLTNEKLFF TGTGCCAGCAGTCTGGGACAGGGAAGACTAACTAATGAAAAACTGTTTTTT TRBV28 TRBD1 NA TRBJ1-4
CASSFLAGGYNEQFF TGTGCCAGCAGTTTTTTAGCGGGGGGCTACAATGAGCAGTTCTTC TRBV27 TRBD2 NA TRBJ2-1
CSVEGHPQGGGRVSEQFF TGCAGCGTTGAAGGTCACCCCCAGGGCGGGGGCCGTGTGAGTGAGCAGTTCTTC TRBV29-1 NA NA TRBJ2-1
CAWSVLVWEGEQFF TGTGCCTGGAGTGTACTAGTCTGGGAGGGTGAGCAGTTCTTC TRBV30 TRBD2 NA TRBJ2-1
CASSPPERGARYEQFF TGTGCCAGCTCACCCCCCGAGCGGGGGGCGAGGTATGAGCAGTTCTTC TRBV18 TRBD2 NA TRBJ2-1
CASKRLSGRAGADTQYF TGTGCCAGCAAACGACTTAGCGGGAGGGCCGGGGCAGATACGCAGTATTTT TRBV27 TRBD2 NA TRBJ2-3
CASSLVEIHPQAYEQYF TGTGCCAGCAGCTTAGTAGAGATCCATCCTCAAGCCTACGAGCAGTACTTC TRBV11-2 NA once TRBJ2-7
CASTPRGRDTGELFF TGTGCCAGCACCCCTAGAGGGCGCGACACCGGGGAGCTGTTTTTT TRBV6-1 NA NA TRBJ2-2
CASSPLSDTGELFF TGTGCCAGCAGCCCCCTATCCGACACCGGGGAGCTGTTTTTT TRBV6-5 NA NA TRBJ2-2
CASSFGGGDSNTGELFF TGCGCCAGCAGCTTTGGAGGGGGCGACTCGAACACCGGGGAGCTGTTTTTT TRBV5-1 NA NA TRBJ2-2
CAWSSLEWKAGELFF TGTGCCTGGAGTAGTTTGGAGTGGAAGGCCGGGGAGCTGTTTTTT TRBV30 NA NA TRBJ2-2
CASIERGGQGDTQYF TGTGCCAGCATAGAGCGGGGGGGCCAAGGAGATACGCAGTATTTT TRBV6-6 TRBD2 few TRBJ2-3
CASTRRRDDRAPYNSPLHF TGTGCCAGCACCAGGAGGAGGGATGACAGGGCCCCCTATAATTCACCCCTCCACTTT TRBV5-4 TRBD1 NA TRBJ1-6
CASSQEVWVDRGTEAFF TGTGCCAGCAGCCAAGAGGTCTGGGTAGACAGGGGCACTGAAGCTTTCTTT TRBV14 TRBD1 NA TRBJ1-1
CASSHSGLAGSHEQFF TGCGCCAGCAGCCACTCCGGACTAGCGGGTAGCCATGAGCAGTTCTTC TRBV4-1 TRBD2 NA TRBJ2-1
CASSARDKNQPQHF TGTGCCAGCAGCGCCCGGGACAAGAATCAGCCCCAGCATTTT TRBV2 NA NA TRBJ1-5
CASISLAVNPGELFF TGTGCCAGCATCTCCTTAGCGGTTAACCCCGGGGAGCTGTTTTTT TRBV5-6 NA NA TRBJ2-2
CATSRGGQGAHEQYF TGTGCCACCAGCAGAGGGGGACAGGGGGCCCACGAGCAGTACTTC TRBV15 TRBD1 NA TRBJ2-7
CASSFSSVERGGRAGELFF TGTGCCAGCAGTTTTTCCAGTGTCGAGCGGGGGGGCCGGGCCGGGGAGCTGTTTTTT TRBV27 TRBD2 NA TRBJ2-2
CASSFPGTDTQYF TGCGCCAGCAGCTTCCCGGGGACAGATACGCAGTATTTT TRBV5-1 NA once TRBJ2-3
CASSYRSTPTYEQYF TGTGCCAGCAGCTACCGCTCGACACCTACCTACGAGCAGTACTTC TRBV4-2 NA NA TRBJ2-7
CASSYSAVVHNEQFF TGTGCCAGCAGTTACTCGGCGGTAGTCCACAATGAGCAGTTCTTC TRBV6-5 NA NA TRBJ2-1
CAISEPGQHIYGYTF TGTGCCATCAGTGAGCCGGGACAGCATATCTATGGCTACACCTTC TRBV10-3 TRBD1 NA TRBJ1-2
CATSREGAEYGYTF TGTGCCACCAGCAGAGAAGGAGCTGAGTATGGCTACACCTTC TRBV15 NA few TRBJ1-2
CASSQGLDYGYTF TGTGCCAGCAGCCAGGGCCTCGACTATGGCTACACCTTC TRBV14 NA NA TRBJ1-2